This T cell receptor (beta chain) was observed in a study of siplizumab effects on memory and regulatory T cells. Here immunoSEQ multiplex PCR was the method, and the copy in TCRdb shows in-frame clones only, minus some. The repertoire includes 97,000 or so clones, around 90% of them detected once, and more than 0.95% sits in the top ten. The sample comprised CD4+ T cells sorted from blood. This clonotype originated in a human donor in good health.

Written as DNA, the CDR3 is TGTGCCAGTAGTATAGAAGGCCGGTACTATGGCTACACCTTC. Protein product: CASSIEGRYYGYTF. The rearrangement links TRBV19 to TRBJ1-2; D gene uncertain. V was cut by 0 bases and J by 3 bases, with 8 bases left in between. The CDR3 runs to 14 residues. Germline V lookup: CDR1 LNHDA, CDR2 SQIVND (reference sequence). The whole variable domain, remainder taken from reference TRBV19 and TRBJ1-2, is DGGITQSPKYLFRKEGQNVTLSCEQNLNHDAMYWYRQDPGQGLRLIYYSQIVNDFQKGDIAEGYSVSREKKESFPLTVTSAQKNPTAFYLCASSIEGRYYGYTFGSGTRLTVV.